Listed below are T cell receptor beta chains from one sample, sequenced in a study of technical replicates of blood from several donors. The repertoire was sequenced with immunoSEQ multiplex PCR; TCRdb's copy has only in-frame clones and lacks some. The table shows 75,000 to 100,000 clones, with approximately 94% occurring only once. The sequencing sample was made of T cells isolated from PBMCs. Source of these receptors: a human donor in good health. The CDR3 runs from the conserved cysteine through the conserved F or W. D genes are given only for firm matches. A clone size is listed for some rows: how often the clone was seen (once, few, many), or a class if it is expanded.

V,D,size,J,CDR3,DNA
TRBV4-2,TRBD1,.,TRBJ2-7,CASSRLQTGSEQYF,TGTGCCAGCAGCCGACTACAGACAGGGTCCGAGCAGTACTTC
TRBV7-6,TRBD1,.,TRBJ2-1,CASSLVGQSNEQFF,TGTGCCAGCAGTCTAGTGGGACAGTCCAATGAGCAGTTCTTC
TRBV25-1,TRBD1,.,TRBJ1-5,CASSGPGQGTNQPQHF,TGTGCCAGCAGTGGACCGGGACAGGGGACCAATCAGCCCCAGCATTTT
TRBV6-1,TRBD2,few,TRBJ2-7,CASRRGLSSYEQYF,TGTGCCAGCAGGAGGGGACTAAGCTCCTACGAGCAGTACTTC
TRBV5-1,.,.,TRBJ2-1,CASSLDRELENEQFF,TGCGCCAGCAGCTTGGATCGGGAACTTGAGAATGAGCAGTTCTTC
TRBV5-1,TRBD2,.,TRBJ2-7,CASSLQREGGEQYF,TGCGCCAGCAGCTTGCAGCGGGAGGGCGGGGAGCAGTACTTC
TRBV4-2,TRBD1,.,TRBJ1-4,CASSQGQGNEKLFF,TGTGCCAGCAGCCAGGGACAGGGGAACGAAAAACTGTTTTTT
TRBV27,TRBD1,.,TRBJ2-7,CASSSRAGQGNWGEQYF,TGTGCCAGCAGTTCGCGAGCCGGACAGGGGAATTGGGGGGAGCAGTACTTC
TRBV5-1,TRBD1,.,TRBJ1-1,CASSRGQKDTEAFF,TGCGCCAGTTCAAGGGGGCAGAAGGACACTGAAGCTTTCTTT
TRBV6-1,TRBD1,.,TRBJ1-5,CASSDYGTGRLKQPQHF,TGTGCCAGCAGTGATTATGGGACAGGGAGGTTGAAACAGCCCCAGCATTTT
TRBV5-4,TRBD1,.,TRBJ1-2,CASSLAEGATGYTF,TGTGCCAGCAGCTTGGCCGAGGGGGCTACTGGCTACACCTTC
TRBV2,TRBD1,.,TRBJ2-7,CASSVSGQGVREQYF,TGTGCCAGCAGTGTCTCGGGACAGGGGGTGAGGGAGCAGTACTTC
TRBV27,.,.,TRBJ1-5,CASSTGRVQPQHF,TGTGCCAGCAGTACAGGGAGGGTTCAGCCCCAGCATTTT
TRBV5-1,TRBD1,.,TRBJ2-1,CASTRQGTYNEQFF,TGCGCCAGCACCCGACAGGGGACCTACAATGAGCAGTTCTTC
TRBV6-1,.,.,TRBJ2-5,CASSRDSQETQYF,TGTGCCAGCAGTCGAGACAGTCAAGAGACCCAGTACTTC
TRBV10-2,.,.,TRBJ1-1,CASVGGIVAFF,TGCGCCAGCGTAGGAGGGATCGTAGCTTTCTTT
TRBV6-1,TRBD1,.,TRBJ1-1,CASGDRGYYTEAFF,TGTGCCAGCGGAGACAGGGGATACTACACTGAAGCTTTCTTT
TRBV2,.,.,TRBJ1-2,CASSARGGLSYGYTF,TGTGCCAGCAGTGCCCGGGGGGGACTGAGCTATGGCTACACCTTC
TRBV30,TRBD1,once,TRBJ2-7,CAWSATGGAYEQYF,TGTGCCTGGAGTGCAACAGGGGGCGCATACGAGCAGTACTTC
TRBV4-1,TRBD2,.,TRBJ2-3,CASSQDTRLAGGPRVSQYF,TGCGCCAGCAGCCAGGACACCCGGCTAGCGGGAGGACCCCGCGTGTCGCAGTATTTT
TRBV5-6,.,.,TRBJ2-2,CASSWTGTTNTGELFF,TGTGCCAGCAGCTGGACCGGGACAACGAACACCGGGGAGCTGTTTTTT
TRBV5-1,TRBD2,.,TRBJ2-1,CASSGVPSGRGDEQFF,TGCGCCAGCAGCGGAGTCCCTAGCGGGAGAGGTGATGAGCAGTTCTTC
TRBV18,.,.,TRBJ2-1,CASTGGFNNEQFF,TGTGCCAGCACCGGAGGGTTCAACAATGAGCAGTTCTTC
TRBV28,.,.,TRBJ1-5,CASSQGLQPQHF,TGTGCCAGCAGTCAGGGACTTCAGCCCCAGCATTTT
TRBV9,TRBD1,.,TRBJ1-4,CASSVAGTDEKLFF,TGTGCCAGCAGCGTCGCCGGGACAGATGAAAAACTGTTTTTT
TRBV11-2,TRBD1,.,TRBJ2-7,CASAPGGTYEQYF,TGTGCCAGCGCACCAGGGGGCACCTACGAGCAGTACTTC
TRBV19,TRBD1,.,TRBJ1-5,CASAGTGNQPQHF,TGTGCCAGTGCCGGGACAGGGAATCAGCCCCAGCATTTT
TRBV9,TRBD2,.,TRBJ2-7,CASSVGLATYEQYF,TGTGCCAGCAGCGTTGGACTAGCGACCTACGAGCAGTACTTC
TRBV4-1,TRBD1,.,TRBJ2-1,CASSGQQGAIHEQFF,TGCGCCAGCAGCGGACAACAGGGGGCGATACATGAGCAGTTCTTC
TRBV6-5,TRBD2,.,TRBJ2-7,CASRETSVGYEQYF,TGTGCCAGCAGGGAGACTAGCGTGGGGTACGAGCAGTACTTC
TRBV30,.,.,TRBJ1-2,CAWSVGVGRHYGYTF,TGTGCCTGGAGTGTAGGTGTGGGGAGGCACTATGGCTACACCTTC
TRBV4-1,TRBD1,.,TRBJ1-1,CASSDRAEAFF,TGCGCCAGCAGTGACAGGGCTGAAGCTTTCTTT
TRBV10-3,TRBD1,.,TRBJ1-4,CAISARDRGGEKLFF,TGTGCCATCAGTGCCAGGGACAGGGGAGGTGAAAAACTGTTTTTT
TRBV25-1,.,.,TRBJ2-1,CASSELSGSSYNEQFF,TGTGCCAGCAGTGAATTAAGTGGGAGCTCCTACAATGAGCAGTTCTTC
TRBV7-6,TRBD2,.,TRBJ2-7,CASSLGASGSLGYEQYF,TGTGCCAGCAGCTTAGGGGCTAGCGGGAGTCTTGGTTACGAGCAGTACTTC
TRBV6-5,TRBD1,.,TRBJ2-5,CASMRDSKETQYF,TGTGCCAGCATGAGGGACAGTAAAGAGACCCAGTACTTC
TRBV5-4,.,.,TRBJ2-7,CASSLAFSRSYEQYF,TGTGCCAGCAGCTTGGCCTTTAGCCGCTCCTACGAGCAGTACTTC
TRBV5-4,TRBD1,.,TRBJ2-3,CASSSQGITDTQYF,TGTGCCAGCAGCTCACAGGGGATCACAGATACGCAGTATTTT
TRBV18,.,.,TRBJ2-7,CASSPATGNHEQYF,TGTGCCAGCTCACCGGCCACGGGTAACCACGAGCAGTACTTC
TRBV4-2,TRBD1,.,TRBJ2-7,CASSQTTGTDYEQYF,TGTGCCAGCAGCCAAACGACCGGGACAGACTACGAGCAGTACTTC
TRBV2,.,.,TRBJ2-7,CASSDRGGRSYEQYF,TGTGCCAGCAGTGATAGGGGGGGCAGGTCCTACGAGCAGTACTTC
TRBV4-2,.,.,TRBJ2-7,CASSPERMYEQYF,TGTGCCAGCAGCCCCGAGCGGATGTACGAGCAGTACTTC
TRBV27,.,.,TRBJ1-1,CASSIQRHTEAFF,TGTGCCAGCTCTATCCAGAGGCACACTGAAGCTTTCTTT
TRBV9,TRBD2,.,TRBJ2-7,CASSVGAQGLAGGYEQYF,TGTGCCAGCAGCGTAGGAGCCCAGGGACTAGCGGGAGGGTACGAGCAGTACTTC
TRBV5-6,TRBD1,.,TRBJ2-1,CASSWDSYNEQFF,TGTGCCAGCAGCTGGGACAGTTACAATGAGCAGTTCTTC
TRBV19,.,.,TRBJ2-3,CASSVTVDTDTQYF,TGTGCCAGTAGTGTGACAGTGGACACAGATACGCAGTATTTT
TRBV6-6,.,.,TRBJ2-2,CASSYSLLGELFF,TGTGCCAGCAGTTACTCGTTACTCGGGGAGCTGTTTTTT
TRBV15,TRBD1,once,TRBJ1-1,CATSRSGTGSMNTEAFF,TGTGCCACCAGCAGATCCGGGACAGGCTCTATGAACACTGAAGCTTTCTTT
TRBV9,.,.,TRBJ1-5,CASSFGGSQPQHF,TGTGCCAGCAGCTTCGGAGGGAGTCAGCCCCAGCATTTT
TRBV25-1,TRBD2,.,TRBJ2-3,CASTSGIGDTQYF,TGTGCCAGCACTAGCGGGATAGGAGATACGCAGTATTTT
TRBV7-3,TRBD1,once,TRBJ2-5,CASSPTGELETQYF,TGTGCCAGCAGCCCGACAGGGGAGTTAGAGACCCAGTACTTC
TRBV15,.,.,TRBJ1-5,CATSYGNSNQPQHF,TGTGCCACCAGCTACGGGAATAGCAATCAGCCCCAGCATTTT
TRBV10-1,.,few,TRBJ1-2,CASSPSGAHGYTF,TGCGCCAGCAGTCCCTCAGGGGCGCATGGCTACACCTTC
TRBV15,TRBD1,.,TRBJ2-7,CATSSDRGEQYF,TGTGCCACCAGCAGCGACAGGGGCGAGCAGTACTTC